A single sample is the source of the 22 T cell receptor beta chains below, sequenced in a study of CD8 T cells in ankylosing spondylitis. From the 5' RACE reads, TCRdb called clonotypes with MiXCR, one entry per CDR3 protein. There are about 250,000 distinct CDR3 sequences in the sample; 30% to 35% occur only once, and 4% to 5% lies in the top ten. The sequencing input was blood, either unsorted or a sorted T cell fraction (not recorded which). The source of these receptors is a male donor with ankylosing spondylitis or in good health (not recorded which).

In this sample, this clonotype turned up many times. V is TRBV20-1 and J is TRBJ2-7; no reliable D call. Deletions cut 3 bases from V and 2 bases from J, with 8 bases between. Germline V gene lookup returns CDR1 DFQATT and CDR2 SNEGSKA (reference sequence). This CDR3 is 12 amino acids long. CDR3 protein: CSARGPTYEQYF. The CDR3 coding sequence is TGCAGTGCTAGGGGCCCAACCTACGAGCAGTACTTC.

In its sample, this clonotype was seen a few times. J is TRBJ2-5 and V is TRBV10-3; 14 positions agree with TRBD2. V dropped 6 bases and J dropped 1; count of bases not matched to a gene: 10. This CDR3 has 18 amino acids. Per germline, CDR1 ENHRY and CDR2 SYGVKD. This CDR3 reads CAIRQQPGLAGAQETQYF. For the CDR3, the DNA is TGTGCCATCAGACAACAGCCGGGACTAGCGGGGGCCCAAGAGACCCAGTACTTC.

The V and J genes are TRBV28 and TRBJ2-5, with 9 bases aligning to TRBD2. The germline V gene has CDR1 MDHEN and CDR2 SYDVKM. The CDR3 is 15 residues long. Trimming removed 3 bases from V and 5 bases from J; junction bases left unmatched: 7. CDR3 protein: CASSFTTSGLETQYF. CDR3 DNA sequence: TGTGCCAGCAGTTTTACTACTAGCGGGTTGGAGACCCAGTACTTC.

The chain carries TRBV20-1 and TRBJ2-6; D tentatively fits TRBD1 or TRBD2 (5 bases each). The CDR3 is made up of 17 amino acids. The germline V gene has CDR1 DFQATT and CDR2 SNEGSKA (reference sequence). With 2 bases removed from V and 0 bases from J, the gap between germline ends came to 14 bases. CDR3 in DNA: TGCAGTGCTAGATATAGGCAGGGAGCCTCTGGGGCCAACGTCCTGACTTTC. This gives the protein CSARYRQGASGANVLTF.

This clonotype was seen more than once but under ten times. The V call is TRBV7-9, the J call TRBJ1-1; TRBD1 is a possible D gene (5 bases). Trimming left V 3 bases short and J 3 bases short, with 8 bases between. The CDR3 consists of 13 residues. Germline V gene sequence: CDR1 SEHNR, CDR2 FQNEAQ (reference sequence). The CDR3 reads CASSFGGYTEAFF. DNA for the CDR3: TGTGCCAGCAGCTTTGGGGGGTACACTGAAGCTTTCTTT.

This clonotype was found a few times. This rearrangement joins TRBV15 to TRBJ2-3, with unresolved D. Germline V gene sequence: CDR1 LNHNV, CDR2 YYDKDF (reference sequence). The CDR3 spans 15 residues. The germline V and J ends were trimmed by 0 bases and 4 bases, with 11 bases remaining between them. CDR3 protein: CATSRDRMWSDTQYF. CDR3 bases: TGTGCCACCAGCAGAGATCGTATGTGGTCAGATACGCAGTATTTT. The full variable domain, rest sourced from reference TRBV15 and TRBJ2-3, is DAMVIQNPRYQVTQFGKPVTLSCSQTLNHNVMYWYQQKSSQAPKLLFHYYDKDFNNEADTPDNFQSRRPNTSFCFLDIRSPGLGDTAMYLCATSRDRMWSDTQYFGPGTRLTVL.

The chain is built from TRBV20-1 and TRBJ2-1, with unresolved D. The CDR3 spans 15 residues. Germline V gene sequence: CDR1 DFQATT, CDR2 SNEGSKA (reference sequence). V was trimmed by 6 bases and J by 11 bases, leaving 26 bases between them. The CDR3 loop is CSASTRITMTNQQFF. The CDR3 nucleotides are TGCAGTGCGAGCACCCGTATTACAATGACGAATCAGCAGTTCTTC.

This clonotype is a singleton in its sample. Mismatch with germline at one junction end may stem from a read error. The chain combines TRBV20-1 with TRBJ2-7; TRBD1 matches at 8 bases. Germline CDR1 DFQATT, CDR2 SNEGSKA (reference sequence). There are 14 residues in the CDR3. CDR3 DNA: TGCAGTGCTAGAGAGGACAGGGTTTACTACGAGCTGTACTTC. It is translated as CSAREDRVYYELYF.

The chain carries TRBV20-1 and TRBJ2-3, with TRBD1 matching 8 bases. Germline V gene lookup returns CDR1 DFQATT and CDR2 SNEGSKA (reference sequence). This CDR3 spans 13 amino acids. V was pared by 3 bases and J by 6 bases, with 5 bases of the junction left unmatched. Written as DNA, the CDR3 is TGCAGTGCTAGGTATCAGGGGGCTGATACGCAGTATTTT. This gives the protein CSARYQGADTQYF.

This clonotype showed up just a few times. As DNA, the CDR3 is TGTGCCAGCAGTTTCGACAGTATCTCCTACGAGCAGTACTTC. Residues: CASSFDSISYEQYF. The chain employs TRBV6-5 and TRBJ2-7, with D tentatively TRBD1 (5 bases). The CDR3 is 14 residues long. Trimming took 4 bases from V and 0 from J, leaving 10 bases between them. Germline loops: CDR1 MNHEY, CDR2 SVGAGI.

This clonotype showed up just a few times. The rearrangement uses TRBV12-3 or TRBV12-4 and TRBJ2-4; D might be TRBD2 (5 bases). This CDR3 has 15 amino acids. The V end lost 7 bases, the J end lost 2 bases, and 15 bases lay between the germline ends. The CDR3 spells CASTWTGLSKNIQYF. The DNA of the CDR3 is TGTGCCAGCACCTGGACCGGACTGTCCAAAAACATTCAGTACTTC.

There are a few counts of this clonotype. CDR3 nucleotides: TGTGCCAGCAGCGTAGCTCCCGGGGGCTACGAGCAGTACTTC. Amino acid sequence: CASSVAPGGYEQYF. The chain carries TRBV9 and TRBJ2-7, with a weak D call TRBD2 (6 bases). Germline CDR1 is SGDLS and CDR2 is YYNGEE. The V gene lost 0 bases and the J gene lost 3 bases, with 10 bases spanning the gap. CDR3 length: 14 amino acids.

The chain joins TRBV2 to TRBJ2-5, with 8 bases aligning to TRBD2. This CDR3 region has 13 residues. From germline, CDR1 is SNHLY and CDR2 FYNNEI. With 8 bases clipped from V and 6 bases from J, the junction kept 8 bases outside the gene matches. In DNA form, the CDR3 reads TGTGCCAGCCGGGGACTAGGGGCACAGACCCAGTACTTC. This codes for CASRGLGAQTQYF.

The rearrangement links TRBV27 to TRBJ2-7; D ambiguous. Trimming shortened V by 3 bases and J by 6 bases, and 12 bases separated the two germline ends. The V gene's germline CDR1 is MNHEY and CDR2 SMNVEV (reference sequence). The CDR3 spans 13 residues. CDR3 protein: CASSFTPLLEQYF. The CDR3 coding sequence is TGTGCCAGCAGTTTTACCCCCCTTCTCGAGCAGTACTTC.

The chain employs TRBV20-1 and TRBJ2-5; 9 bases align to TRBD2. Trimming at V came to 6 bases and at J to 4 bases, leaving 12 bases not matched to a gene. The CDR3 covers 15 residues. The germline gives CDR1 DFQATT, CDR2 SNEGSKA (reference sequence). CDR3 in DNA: TGCAGTGCCACGGGACGCGGGGGGGCAACAGAGACCCAGTACTTC. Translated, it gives CSATGRGGATETQYF.

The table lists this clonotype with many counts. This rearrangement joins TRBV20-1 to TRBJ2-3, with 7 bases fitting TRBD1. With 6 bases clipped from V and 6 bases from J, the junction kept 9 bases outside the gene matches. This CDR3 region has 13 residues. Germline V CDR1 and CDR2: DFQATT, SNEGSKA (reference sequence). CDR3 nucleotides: TGCAGTGCCCAAAGACAGGGACCCGATACGCAGTATTTT. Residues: CSAQRQGPDTQYF.

CDR3 sequence reads: CASRKSGGGTDTQYF. The CDR3 nucleotides are TGTGCCAGCAGGAAGAGCGGGGGGGGCACAGATACGCAGTATTTT. The chain employs TRBV6-1 and TRBJ2-3; 10 nucleotides align to TRBD2. Trimming at V came to 6 bases and at J to 1 base, leaving 4 bases not matched to a gene. Germline V gives CDR1 MNHNS, CDR2 SASEGT. This CDR3 contains 15 residues.

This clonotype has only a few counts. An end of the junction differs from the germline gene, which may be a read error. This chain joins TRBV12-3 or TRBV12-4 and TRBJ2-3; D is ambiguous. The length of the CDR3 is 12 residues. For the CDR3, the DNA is TGCGCCAGCAGCCCCCACACAGATACGCAGTATTTT. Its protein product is CASSPHTDTQYF.

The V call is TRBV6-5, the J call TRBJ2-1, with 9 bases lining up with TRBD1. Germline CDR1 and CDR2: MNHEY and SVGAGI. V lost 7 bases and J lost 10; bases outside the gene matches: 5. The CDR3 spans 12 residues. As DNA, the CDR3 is TGTGCCAGCACCAGGACAGGGGACGAGCAGTTCTTC. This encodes CASTRTGDEQFF.

Written as DNA, the CDR3 is TGCAGTGCCCCGGGACAGGGGGCTGGAGGGTCCTACGAGCAGTACTTC. It codes for CSAPGQGAGGSYEQYF. The chain carries TRBV20-1 and TRBJ2-7; 12 nucleotides align to TRBD1. This CDR3 contains 16 residues. V lost 6 bases, J lost 1 base, and 10 bases stayed unmatched. Per the germline V gene, CDR1 is DFQATT and CDR2 is SNEGSKA (reference sequence).

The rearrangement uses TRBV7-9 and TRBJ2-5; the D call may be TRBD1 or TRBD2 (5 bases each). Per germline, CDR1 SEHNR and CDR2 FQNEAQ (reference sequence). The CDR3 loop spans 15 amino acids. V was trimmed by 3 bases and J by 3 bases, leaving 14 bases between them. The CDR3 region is CASSFLSGAKETQYF. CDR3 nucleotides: TGTGCCAGCAGCTTTTTATCCGGGGCGAAAGAGACCCAGTACTTC.

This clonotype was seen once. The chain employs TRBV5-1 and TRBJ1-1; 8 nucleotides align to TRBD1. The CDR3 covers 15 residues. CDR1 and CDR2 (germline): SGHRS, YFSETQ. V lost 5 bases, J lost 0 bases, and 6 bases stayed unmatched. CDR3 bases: TGCGCCAGCAGAAGGGACAGGCCACTGAACACTGAAGCTTTCTTT. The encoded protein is CASRRDRPLNTEAFF.